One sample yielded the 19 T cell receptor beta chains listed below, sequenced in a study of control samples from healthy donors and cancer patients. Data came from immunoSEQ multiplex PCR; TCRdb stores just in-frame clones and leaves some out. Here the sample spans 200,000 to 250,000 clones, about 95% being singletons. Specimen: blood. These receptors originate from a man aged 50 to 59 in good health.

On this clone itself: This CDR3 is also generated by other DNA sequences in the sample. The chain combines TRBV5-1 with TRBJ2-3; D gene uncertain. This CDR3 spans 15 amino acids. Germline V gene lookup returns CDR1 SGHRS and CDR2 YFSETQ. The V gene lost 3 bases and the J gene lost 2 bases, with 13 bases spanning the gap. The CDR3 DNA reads TGCGCCAGCAGCTCTCTGACCGGAGACACAGATACGCAGTATTTT. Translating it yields CASSSLTGDTDTQYF.

CDR3 nucleotide sequence: TGTGCCAGCAGCGCCCGACAGGGTCGTTCACCCCTCCACTTT. Translated: CASSARQGRSPLHF. J is TRBJ1-6 and V is TRBV9, with 7 bases lining up with TRBD1. The V gene end was trimmed by 3 bases and the J gene end by 9 bases; junction bases not matched to a gene: 6. CDR1 SGDLS and CDR2 YYNGEE come from the germline V gene. The CDR3 runs to 14 residues.

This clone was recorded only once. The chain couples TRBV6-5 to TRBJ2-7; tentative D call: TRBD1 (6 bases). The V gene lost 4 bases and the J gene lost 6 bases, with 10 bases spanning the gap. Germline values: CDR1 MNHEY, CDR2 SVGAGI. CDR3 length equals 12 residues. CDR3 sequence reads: CASSSQGFEQYF. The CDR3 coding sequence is TGTGCCAGCAGTTCCCAGGGGTTCGAGCAGTACTTC.

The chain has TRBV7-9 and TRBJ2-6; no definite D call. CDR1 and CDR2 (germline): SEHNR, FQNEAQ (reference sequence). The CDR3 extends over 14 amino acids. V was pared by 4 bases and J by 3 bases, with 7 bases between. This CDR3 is CASSWAGGANVLTF. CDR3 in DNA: TGTGCCAGCAGCTGGGCTGGTGGGGCCAACGTCCTGACTTTC.

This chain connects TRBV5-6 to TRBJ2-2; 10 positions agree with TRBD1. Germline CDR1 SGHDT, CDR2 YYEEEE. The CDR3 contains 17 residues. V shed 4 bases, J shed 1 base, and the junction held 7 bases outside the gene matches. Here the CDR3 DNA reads TGTGCCAGCAGCAGGTTTCGGGACAGGGGGAACACCGGGGAGCTGTTTTTT. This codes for CASSRFRDRGNTGELFF.

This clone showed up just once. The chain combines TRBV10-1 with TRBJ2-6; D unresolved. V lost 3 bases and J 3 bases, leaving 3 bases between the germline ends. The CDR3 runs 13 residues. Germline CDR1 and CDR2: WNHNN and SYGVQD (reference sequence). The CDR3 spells CASSDGGANVLTF. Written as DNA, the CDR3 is TGCGCCAGCAGTGATGGTGGGGCCAACGTCCTGACTTTC.

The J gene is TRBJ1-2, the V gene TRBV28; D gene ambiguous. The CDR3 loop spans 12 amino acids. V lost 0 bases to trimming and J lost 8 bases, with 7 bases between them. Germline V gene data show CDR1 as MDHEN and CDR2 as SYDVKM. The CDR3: CASSLWREGYTF. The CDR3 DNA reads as TGTGCCAGCAGTTTATGGAGGGAAGGCTACACCTTC.

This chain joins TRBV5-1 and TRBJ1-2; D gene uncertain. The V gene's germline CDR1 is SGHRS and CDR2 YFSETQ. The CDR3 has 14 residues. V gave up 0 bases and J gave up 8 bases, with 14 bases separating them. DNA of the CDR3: TGCGCCAGCAGCTTGGACGGGTCCTTAGCCGGCTACACCTTC. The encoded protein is CASSLDGSLAGYTF.

CDR3 nucleotides: TGTGCCAGCAGTGTCCGTATAGCGGGGGGAAACAATGAGCAGTTCTTC. Its translation: CASSVRIAGGNNEQFF. The rearrangement uses TRBV6-2 or TRBV6-3 and TRBJ2-1; 10 bases are shared with TRBD2. The CDR3 contains 16 residues. Per germline, CDR1 MNHEY and CDR2 SVGEGT. Losses at the gene ends were 5 bases for V and 5 bases for J; bases not matched to a gene: 9.

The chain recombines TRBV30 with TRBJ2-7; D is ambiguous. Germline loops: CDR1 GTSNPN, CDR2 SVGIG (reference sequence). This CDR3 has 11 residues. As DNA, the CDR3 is TGTGCTTATACGGACTCCTACGAGCAGTACTTC. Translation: CAYTDSYEQYF. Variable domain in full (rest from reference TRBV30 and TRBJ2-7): SQTIHQWPATLVQPVGSPLSLECTVEGTSNPNLYWYRQAAGRGLQLLFYSVGIGQISSEVPQNLSASRPQDRQFILSSKKLLLSDSGFYLCAYTDSYEQYFGPGTRLTVT.

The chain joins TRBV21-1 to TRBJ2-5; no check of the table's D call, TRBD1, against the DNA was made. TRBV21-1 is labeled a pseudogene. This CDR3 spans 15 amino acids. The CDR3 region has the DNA TGTGCCAGCAAAGGGGGACAGGGGGCAGGGAAGACCCAGTACTTC. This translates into CASKGGQGAGKTQYF.

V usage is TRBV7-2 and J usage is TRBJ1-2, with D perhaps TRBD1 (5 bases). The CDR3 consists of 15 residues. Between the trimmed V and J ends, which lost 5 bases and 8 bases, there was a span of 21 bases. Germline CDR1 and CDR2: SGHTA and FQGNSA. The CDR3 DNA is TGTGCCAGCAGCCCCCTCCGCGCACAGGAGAGGGGCTACACCTTC. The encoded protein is CASSPLRAQERGYTF.

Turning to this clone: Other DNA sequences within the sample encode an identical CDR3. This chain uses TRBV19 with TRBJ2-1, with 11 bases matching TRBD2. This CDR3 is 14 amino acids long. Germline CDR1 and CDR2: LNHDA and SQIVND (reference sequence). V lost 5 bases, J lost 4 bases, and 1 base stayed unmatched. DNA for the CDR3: TGTGCCAGTAGTCCTAGCGGGGGGTACAATGAGCAGTTCTTC. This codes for CASSPSGGYNEQFF.

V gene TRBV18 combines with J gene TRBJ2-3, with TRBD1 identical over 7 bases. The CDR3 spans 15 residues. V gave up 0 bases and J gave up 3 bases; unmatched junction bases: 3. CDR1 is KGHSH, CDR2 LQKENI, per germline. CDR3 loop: CASSPPGQKTDTQYF. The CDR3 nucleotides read TGTGCCAGCTCACCACCGGGACAGAAAACAGATACGCAGTATTTT.

Here the CDR3 reads CASSPTGQNNQPQHF. CDR3 sequence (DNA): TGTGCCAGCTCACCAACAGGACAGAATAATCAGCCCCAGCATTTT. The chain links TRBV18 to TRBJ1-5; D might be TRBD1 (6 bases). The germline CDR1 and CDR2 sequences are KGHSH and LQKENI. CDR3 length: 15 amino acids. Trimming stripped 2 bases from V and 4 bases from J, with 12 bases between.

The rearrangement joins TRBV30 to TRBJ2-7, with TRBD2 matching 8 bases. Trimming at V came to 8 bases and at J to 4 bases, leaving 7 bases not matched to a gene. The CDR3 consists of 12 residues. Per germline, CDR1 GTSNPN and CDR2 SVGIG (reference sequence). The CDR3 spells CARNGGGYEQYF. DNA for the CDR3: TGTGCCCGCAACGGGGGGGGGTACGAGCAGTACTTC.

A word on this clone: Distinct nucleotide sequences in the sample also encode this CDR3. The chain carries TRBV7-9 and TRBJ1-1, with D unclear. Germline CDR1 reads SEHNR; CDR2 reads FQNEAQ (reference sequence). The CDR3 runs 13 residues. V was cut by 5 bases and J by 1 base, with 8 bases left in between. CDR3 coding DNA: TGTGCCAGCAGCCCTGGTGGGAACACTGAAGCTTTCTTT. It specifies CASSPGGNTEAFF.

In nucleotides, the CDR3 is TGTGCCAGCAGTTATCTGGACAGGGGCACTGAAGCTTTCTTT. Protein: CASSYLDRGTEAFF. This chain joins TRBV27 and TRBJ1-1; 9 bases line up with TRBD1. V shed 4 bases, J shed 4 bases, and the junction held 4 bases outside the gene matches. CDR1 is MNHEY and CDR2 is SMNVEV in the germline V gene (reference sequence). The CDR3 length is 14 residues.

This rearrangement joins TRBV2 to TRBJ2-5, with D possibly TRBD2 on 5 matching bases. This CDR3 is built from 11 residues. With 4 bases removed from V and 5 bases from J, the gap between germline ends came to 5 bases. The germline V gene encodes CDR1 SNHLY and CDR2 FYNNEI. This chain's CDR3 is CASSAGETQYF. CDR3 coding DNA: TGTGCCAGCAGTGCGGGGGAGACCCAGTACTTC.